This TCR beta chain was obtained from a study of regulatory T cells in long-lasting Graves disease. Arm-PCR of CDR3 regions and iRepertoire HTBI primers were the basis on which TCR beta libraries were built. TCRdb re-analysed the multiplex PCR reads in MiXCR, keeping a single row per CDR3 protein. The repertoire holds around 300,000 distinct CDR3 sequences, with under 25% as singletons. Time point here: persistent/refractory GD, antithyroid drugs over 5 years with positive TRAb. Following extraction of RNA from PBMCs, that RNA was used to make the TCR library. The sample was peripheral blood mononuclear cells (PBMCs), taken when the disease was refractory, from a patient treated with antithyroid drugs. This TCR was recovered from a female donor with Graves disease.

The CDR3 DNA reads TGTGCCAGCAGCCCCTTCACCTTTGGCTTAGGCTACGAGCAGTACTTC. Its protein is CASSPFTFGLGYEQYF. This rearrangement joins TRBV7-9 to TRBJ2-7; D is unclear. Germline V gene data show CDR1 as SEHNR and CDR2 as FQNEAQ (reference sequence). The germline V and J ends were trimmed by 5 bases and 3 bases, with 20 bases remaining between them. The CDR3 length is 16 residues.